What follows are 27 T cell receptor beta chains derived from one specimen sequenced in a study of blood T cell repertoires in COVID-19 (dated by TCRdb to about 2020). Library preparation employed the immunoSEQ multiplex PCR assay. TCRdb took over this immuneACCESS table, retaining in-frame rearrangements with V and J assigned. Such tables are incomplete; in checked studies, under half of the missing clones stem from an unresolved V gene, and the remainder is unexplained. The sample yields 300,000 or so clones; around 87% were counted once. The ten largest clones capture 1% of the sample. Source material: peripheral blood. The receptors shown here come from a man aged 45-65 years with active or convalescent COVID-19.

The J gene is TRBJ2-7, the V gene TRBV6-5; no clear D. The CDR3 loop spans 14 amino acids. With 8 bases removed from V and 0 bases from J, the gap between germline ends came to 14 bases. From germline, CDR1 is MNHEY and CDR2 SVGAGI. DNA for the CDR3: TGTGCCAGCGGTAGAGAGCTTTACTCCTACGAGCAGTACTTC. As protein: CASGRELYSYEQYF.

The chain employs TRBV10-1 and TRBJ1-2; TRBD1 is a possible D gene (6 bases). This CDR3 spans 18 amino acids. CDR1 WNHNN and CDR2 SYGVQD come from the germline V gene (reference sequence). The V gene lost 6 bases and the J gene lost 6 bases, with 29 bases spanning the gap. The CDR3 region has the DNA TGCGCCAGCAGGACAAATCCGGACAGCCCCCCGAGCGTCGATGGCTACACCTTC. Its translation is CASRTNPDSPPSVDGYTF.

The genes are TRBV27 and TRBJ2-7; 7 bases fit TRBD1. This CDR3 has 15 amino acids. The J segment lost 4 bases and the V segment lost 7 bases, leaving 13 bases of the junction unmatched. Per the germline V gene, CDR1 is MNHEY and CDR2 is SMNVEV (reference sequence). The DNA for the CDR3 is TGTGCCAGCAAAATCGCTAGGGCAGGGGGTTACGAGCAGTACTTC. Its translation: CASKIARAGGYEQYF.

This rearrangement joins TRBV28 to TRBJ1-3; no reliable D call. Per germline, CDR1 MDHEN and CDR2 SYDVKM. V lost 4 bases to trimming and J lost 0 bases, with 7 bases between them. The CDR3 runs to 14 residues. The CDR3 protein is CASSSRGSGNTIYF. The CDR3, as DNA: TGTGCCAGCAGTTCCCGGGGCTCTGGAAACACCATATATTTT.

The gene calls are TRBV5-5 and TRBJ1-5; 8 positions match TRBD1. The CDR3 consists of 16 residues. J was trimmed by 1 base and V by 4 bases; bases with no gene match: 7. The germline gives CDR1 SGHKS, CDR2 YYEKEE (reference sequence). The CDR3 reads CASSPRTGMSNQPQHF. The CDR3 DNA reads as TGTGCCAGCAGCCCGAGGACAGGGATGAGCAATCAGCCCCAGCATTTT.

This clone has more than one count but fewer than ten. The rearrangement links TRBV3-1 (or the pseudogene TRBV3-2) to TRBJ1-6; 7 nucleotides line up with TRBD1. V lost 4 bases to trimming and J lost 7 bases; unmatched junction nucleotides: 4. CDR3 size: 14 residues. Germline V lookup: CDR1 LGHDT, CDR2 YNNKEL (reference sequence). This CDR3 reads CASSPRGQNSPLHF. DNA for the CDR3: TGTGCCAGCAGCCCGAGGGGACAGAATTCACCCCTCCACTTT.

Only one count was recorded for this clone. V usage is TRBV4-3 and J usage is TRBJ1-4; 12 bases match TRBD1. Trimming at V came to 4 bases and at J to 7 bases, leaving 4 bases not matched to a gene. Germline V gene data show CDR1 as LGHNA and CDR2 as YSLEER. CDR3 length: 15 residues. The CDR3 bases are TGCGCCAGCAGCCGAGGGACAGGGGGCACTGAAAAACTGTTTTTT. This translates into CASSRGTGGTEKLFF.

The CDR3 region has the DNA TGTGCCACCTCAGACCCGGGAAGAGAGCAGTACTTC. This translates into CATSDPGREQYF. V and J are TRBV2 and TRBJ2-7, with a weak D call TRBD2 (5 bases). CDR1 and CDR2 from the germline V gene are SNHLY and FYNNEI. This CDR3 region has 12 residues. Trimming took 10 bases from V and 7 from J, leaving 17 bases between them. Together with reference TRBV2 and TRBJ2-7, the CDR3 gives the full variable domain: EPEVTQTPSHQVTQMGQEVILRCVPISNHLYFYWYRQILGQKVEFLVSFYNNEISEKSEIFDDQFSVERPDGSNFTLKIRSTKLEDSAMYFCATSDPGREQYFGPGTRLTVT.

The chain employs TRBV19 and TRBJ2-6; D not resolved. This CDR3 is built from 14 residues. The V gene lost 8 bases and the J gene lost 4 bases, with 12 bases spanning the gap. CDR1 is LNHDA and CDR2 is SQIVND in the germline V gene (reference sequence). The CDR3 DNA reads as TGTGCCAGTGTGTCCCAGGCGGGGGCCAACGTCCTGACTTTC. Translated: CASVSQAGANVLTF. The full variable domain, rest sourced from reference TRBV19 and TRBJ2-6, is DGGITQSPKYLFRKEGQNVTLSCEQNLNHDAMYWYRQDPGQGLRLIYYSQIVNDFQKGDIAEGYSVSREKKESFPLTVTSAQKNPTAFYLCASVSQAGANVLTFGAGSRLTVL.

The CDR3 DNA reads as TGTGCCAGCAGCGGAATAGGGGGAACTGAAGCTTTCTTT. This sequence encodes CASSGIGGTEAFF. The chain is built from TRBV11-1 and TRBJ1-1, with D maybe TRBD1 (6 bases). The CDR3 contains 13 residues. With 5 bases removed from V and 5 bases from J, the gap between germline ends came to 12 bases. Germline V gives CDR1 SGHAT, CDR2 FQDESV (reference sequence). The entire variable domain, with the rest obtained from reference TRBV11-1 and TRBJ1-1, is as follows: EAEVAQSPRYKITEKSQAVAFWCDPISGHATLYWYRQILGQGPELLVQFQDESVVDDSQLPKDRFSAERLKGVDSTLKIQPAELGDSAMYLCASSGIGGTEAFFGQGTRLTVV.

In the case of this clone: This sample also contains other DNA sequences that code for the same CDR3. This sequence joins TRBV28 and TRBJ2-7; 7 positions match TRBD1. J lost 0 bases, V lost 4 bases, and 6 bases had no gene match. The CDR3 has 15 residues. The germline gives CDR1 MDHEN, CDR2 SYDVKM. The CDR3 region is CASSYSGTASYEQYF. The CDR3 DNA follows: TGTGCCAGCAGTTACTCCGGGACAGCCTCCTACGAGCAGTACTTC.

In nucleotides, the CDR3 is TGTGCCAGCAGCGACCGGACAGGGGGAGCCGGAACTAATGAAAAACTGTTTTTT. It encodes CASSDRTGGAGTNEKLFF. The V and J genes are TRBV7-2 and TRBJ1-4; 10 bases are shared with TRBD1. The J segment lost 1 base and the V segment lost 5 bases, leaving 10 bases of the junction unmatched. The germline CDR1 and CDR2 sequences are SGHTA and FQGNSA. This CDR3 has 18 residues.

This chain joins TRBV2 and TRBJ2-1; no clear D. Trimming removed 5 bases at V and 1 base at J, with 9 bases between. Germline assignment: CDR1 SNHLY and CDR2 FYNNEI. The CDR3 covers 14 residues. CDR3 region: CASSPARSYNEQFF. The CDR3 DNA sequence: TGTGCCAGCAGTCCAGCGCGGTCCTACAATGAGCAGTTCTTC. The full variable domain, completed using reference TRBV2 and TRBJ2-1, is EPEVTQTPSHQVTQMGQEVILRCVPISNHLYFYWYRQILGQKVEFLVSFYNNEISEKSEIFDDQFSVERPDGSNFTLKIRSTKLEDSAMYFCASSPARSYNEQFFGPGTRLTVL.

V usage is TRBV5-5 and J usage is TRBJ1-2; no clear D. This CDR3 has 13 residues. The V and J ends lost 1 base and 2 bases respectively, with 6 bases between them. CDR1 and CDR2 from the germline V gene are SGHKS and YYEKEE (reference sequence). CDR3 protein: CASSLNSNYGYTF. CDR3 nucleotides: TGTGCCAGCAGCTTGAACAGCAACTATGGCTACACCTTC.

The CDR3: CASSLKRGGDYGYTF. CDR3 coding DNA: TGTGCCAGCAGCCTTAAGAGAGGCGGGGACTATGGCTACACCTTC. The V gene is TRBV27, the J gene TRBJ1-2, with D unresolved. This CDR3 has 15 amino acids. The V gene's germline CDR1 is MNHEY and CDR2 SMNVEV (reference sequence). V was clipped by 6 bases and J by 3 bases, with 17 bases between them.

A few counts support this clone. The chain combines TRBV3-1 (or the pseudogene TRBV3-2) with TRBJ1-1; D is uncertain. CDR1 and CDR2 (germline): LGHDT, YNNKEL (reference sequence). The V end lost 4 bases, the J end lost 11 bases, and 11 bases lay between the germline ends. This CDR3 is built from 11 residues. CDR3 sequence: CASSPGKRAFF. The CDR3 nucleotides read TGTGCCAGCAGCCCAGGTAAAAGGGCTTTCTTT.

V and J are TRBV19 and TRBJ2-7; 7 bases line up with TRBD2. Looked up from germline, CDR1 is LNHDA and CDR2 is SQIVND (reference sequence). The V and J ends lost 7 bases and 3 bases, in that order; junction bases with no gene match: 9. CDR3 length: 14 residues. CDR3 nucleotides: TGTGCCAGTATGGCAGGGCCGGGGGGCTACGAGCAGTACTTC. It specifies CASMAGPGGYEQYF.

V gene TRBV5-1 combines with J gene TRBJ2-1, with D possibly TRBD2 on 5 matching bases. V was shortened by 4 bases and J by 4 bases, with 12 bases between the two germline ends. CDR1 SGHRS and CDR2 YFSETQ come from the germline V gene. The CDR3 covers 14 residues. CDR3 bases: TGCGCCAGCAGCCGAGCGGAACTTTACAATGAGCAGTTCTTC. It codes for CASSRAELYNEQFF.

The chain carries TRBV5-5 and TRBJ2-1; 7 nucleotides line up with TRBD2. In germline, CDR1 is SGHKS, CDR2 YYEKEE (reference sequence). V shed 7 bases and J 4 bases; nucleotides not matched to a gene: 8. CDR3 length: 14 residues. This chain's CDR3 is CASAPGRAYNEQFF. CDR3 nucleotides: TGTGCCAGCGCCCCAGGGAGGGCTTACAATGAGCAGTTCTTC.

The CDR3 is CASSGGGILNTEAFF. In DNA form, the CDR3 reads TGTGCCAGCAGTGGGGGAGGGATCCTGAACACTGAAGCTTTCTTT. The chain employs TRBV25-1 and TRBJ1-1; D unresolved. Trimming removed 4 bases at V and 0 bases at J, with 12 bases between. This CDR3 comprises 15 residues. Germline CDR1 and CDR2: MGHDK and SYGVNS.

In this sample, this clone turned up once. V and J are TRBV18 and TRBJ1-5; D uncertain. Trimming took 3 bases from V and 3 from J, leaving 6 bases between them. CDR1 is KGHSH and CDR2 is LQKENI in the germline V gene. This CDR3 contains 13 residues. The CDR3 region is CASSPDTNQPQHF. CDR3 sequence (DNA): TGTGCCAGCTCACCCGACACCAATCAGCCCCAGCATTTT.

This clone was recorded a few times. The chain links TRBV3-1 (or the pseudogene TRBV3-2) to TRBJ1-6, with D tentatively TRBD1 (5 bases). Germline CDR1 reads LGHDT; CDR2 reads YNNKEL (reference sequence). This CDR3 is built from 17 residues. The V end lost 1 base, the J end lost 3 bases, and 13 bases lay between the germline ends. In DNA form, the CDR3 reads TGTGCCAGCAGCCAAGGGGGGGGAGCCGACTATAATTCACCCCTCCACTTT. Translating it yields CASSQGGGADYNSPLHF.

This chain connects TRBV3-1 (or the pseudogene TRBV3-2) to TRBJ1-4; D call uncertain. The germline V gene has CDR1 LGHDT and CDR2 YNNKEL (reference sequence). Trimming pared 3 bases from V and 8 bases from J, leaving 7 bases between. The CDR3 is 12 amino acids. In nucleotides, the CDR3 is TGTGCCAGCAGCCATGAGCGGGAAAAACTGTTTTTT. Encoded protein: CASSHEREKLFF.

The V gene is TRBV4-2, the J gene TRBJ1-5; TRBD1 might be the D (5 bases). The CDR3 is 16 amino acids. Germline loops: CDR1 LGHNA, CDR2 YNFKEQ. Deletions cut 5 bases from V and 2 bases from J, with 16 bases between. The CDR3 is CASSEGQYLGNQPQHF. CDR3 sequence (DNA): TGTGCCAGCAGCGAAGGACAATATCTGGGCAATCAGCCCCAGCATTTT.

The chain couples TRBV28 to TRBJ1-1; D uncertain. The germline V gene encodes CDR1 MDHEN and CDR2 SYDVKM. This CDR3 has 12 residues. Trimming removed 3 bases at V and 6 bases at J, with 8 bases between. The CDR3 DNA is TGTGCCAGCAGTTTTTCCCTTTCTGAAGCTTTCTTT. Its protein product is CASSFSLSEAFF.

The gene calls are TRBV30 and TRBJ1-6, with 8 bases matching TRBD1. CDR1 and CDR2 from the germline V gene are GTSNPN and SVGIG (reference sequence). CDR3 length equals 13 residues. Trimming took 2 bases from V and 16 from J; bases not matched to a gene: 10. The CDR3 nucleotides are TGTGCCTGGAGTACAAGAAATCGACAGGGGCTCCACTTT. Translated, it gives CAWSTRNRQGLHF.

The genes are TRBV11-2 and TRBJ2-5, with TRBD2 as a possible D gene (7 bases). Trimming took off 4 bases at V and 5 bases at J, with 11 bases between the two ends. The V gene's germline CDR1 is SGHAT and CDR2 FQNNGV. CDR3 length equals 13 residues. CDR3 sequence reads: CASSSRGAETQYF. CDR3 coding DNA: TGTGCCAGCAGCTCTCGGGGGGCCGAGACCCAGTACTTC.